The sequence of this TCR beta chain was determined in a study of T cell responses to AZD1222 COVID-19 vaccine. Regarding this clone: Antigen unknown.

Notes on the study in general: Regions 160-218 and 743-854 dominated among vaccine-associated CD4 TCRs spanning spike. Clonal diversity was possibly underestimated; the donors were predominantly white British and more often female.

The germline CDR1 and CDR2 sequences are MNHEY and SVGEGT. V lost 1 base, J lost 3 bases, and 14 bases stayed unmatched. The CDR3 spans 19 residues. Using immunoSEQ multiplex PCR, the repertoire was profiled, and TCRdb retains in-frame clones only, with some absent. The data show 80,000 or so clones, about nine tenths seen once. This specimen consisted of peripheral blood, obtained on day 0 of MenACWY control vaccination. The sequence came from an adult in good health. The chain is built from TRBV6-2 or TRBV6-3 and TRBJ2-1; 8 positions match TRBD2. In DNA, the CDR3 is TGTGCCAGCAGTTACTATTTCGGGCCGGGGGGGGTCGGCTACAATGAGCAGTTCTTC. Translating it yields CASSYYFGPGGVGYNEQFF.